This TCR beta chain was obtained from a study of OX40 agonist ivuxolimab in advanced cancers. Across the study: Recorded diagnoses for dose-escalation patients were hepatocellular carcinoma, melanoma, renal cell or head and neck cancer. The dose-escalation cohort was over 65% male, with a mean age of about 58 years, ranging about 23 to 90. The study's findings and limits: Relative to CD4+, CD8+ T cells held more expanded clones on average. Patients who responded partially at 0.1-3.0 mg/kg showed clonal expansion ranking among the lowest.

The assay was immunoSEQ multiplex PCR, and TCRdb's table has in-frame clones only and misses some. This sample has 60,000 to 80,000 clones, with around 74% found just once. Worth noting for this clone: What it binds is unknown.

The material was CD4+ or CD8+ T cells sorted from blood, obtained in a trial of the OX40 agonist ivuxolimab. The receptor's source is an adult with an advanced solid tumor such as melanoma, head and neck, liver or kidney cancer.

The CDR3 coding sequence is TGTGCCACCACACGGGCCCTAGCGACAGAGACCCAGTACTTC. Its protein product is CATTRALATETQYF. V usage is TRBV7-2 and J usage is TRBJ2-5, with a possible D match to TRBD2 (6 bases). Trimming removed 10 bases at V and 4 bases at J, with 19 bases between. The CDR3 has 14 residues. Looked up from germline, CDR1 is SGHTA and CDR2 is FQGNSA.